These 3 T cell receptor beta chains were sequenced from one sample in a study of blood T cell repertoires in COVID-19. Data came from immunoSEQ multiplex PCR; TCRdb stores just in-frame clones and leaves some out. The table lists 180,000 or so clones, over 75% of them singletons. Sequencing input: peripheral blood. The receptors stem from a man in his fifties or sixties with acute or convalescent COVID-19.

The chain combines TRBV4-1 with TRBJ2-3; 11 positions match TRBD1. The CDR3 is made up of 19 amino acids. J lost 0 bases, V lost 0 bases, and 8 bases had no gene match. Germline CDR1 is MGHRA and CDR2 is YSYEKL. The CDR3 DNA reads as TGCGCCAGCAGCCAAGATTGGACAGGGGGCTCGTTTAGCACAGATACGCAGTATTTT. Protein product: CASSQDWTGGSFSTDTQYF.

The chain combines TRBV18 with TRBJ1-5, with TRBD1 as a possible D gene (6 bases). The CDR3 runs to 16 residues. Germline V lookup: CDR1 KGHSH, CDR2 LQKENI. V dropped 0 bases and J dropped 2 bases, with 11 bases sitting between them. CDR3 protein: CASSPPGGGGNQPQHF. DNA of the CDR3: TGTGCCAGCTCACCACCGGGGGGGGGCGGCAATCAGCCCCAGCATTTT.

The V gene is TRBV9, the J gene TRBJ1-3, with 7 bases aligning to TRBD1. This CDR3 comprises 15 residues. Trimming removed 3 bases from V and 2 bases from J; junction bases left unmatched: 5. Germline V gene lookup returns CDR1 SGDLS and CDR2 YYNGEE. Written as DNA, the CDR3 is TGTGCCAGCAGCGCCTCGGACAGGCCTGGAAACACCATATATTTT. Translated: CASSASDRPGNTIYF. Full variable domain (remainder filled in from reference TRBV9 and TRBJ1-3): DSGVTQTPKHLITATGQRVTLRCSPRSGDLSVYWYQQSLDQGLQFLIQYYNGEERAKGNILERFSAQQFPDLHSELNLSSLELGDSALYFCASSASDRPGNTIYFGEGSWLTVV.